The T cell receptor (beta chain) under discussion was sequenced for a study of molecular identifiers for immune sequencing clone quantification. Overall study results and limits: Clones above 20 RNA copies contained over 97% of effector molecules and under 1% of naive molecules.

This clonotype was picked up a small number of times. The antigen is not known. This may be a read error, as it is one base from a much larger clone. TCRdb redid the calling of the PCR reads with MiXCR, one entry per CDR3 protein. Altogether about 630,000 distinct CDR3 sequences are present, around 25% being singletons, with the ten largest covering about 0.73%. The CDR3 covers 15 residues. Germline CDR1 and CDR2: ENHRY and SYGVKD. Sequencing was carried out using naive CD8+ T cells from blood, with Jurkat cell RNA spiked in. As to subset: FACS-sorted CD8+CD4-CCR7+CD45RA+ naive T cells. This TCR derives from a human donor in good health. Some libraries in this study had Jurkat cell RNA spiked in. This chain connects TRBV10-3 to TRBJ2-3; 8 nucleotides match TRBD2. CDR3 nucleotides: TGTGCCGTCAGTGAGCCCGGGACTAGTCCAGATACGCAGTATTTT. Its protein product is CAVSEPGTSPDTQYF.